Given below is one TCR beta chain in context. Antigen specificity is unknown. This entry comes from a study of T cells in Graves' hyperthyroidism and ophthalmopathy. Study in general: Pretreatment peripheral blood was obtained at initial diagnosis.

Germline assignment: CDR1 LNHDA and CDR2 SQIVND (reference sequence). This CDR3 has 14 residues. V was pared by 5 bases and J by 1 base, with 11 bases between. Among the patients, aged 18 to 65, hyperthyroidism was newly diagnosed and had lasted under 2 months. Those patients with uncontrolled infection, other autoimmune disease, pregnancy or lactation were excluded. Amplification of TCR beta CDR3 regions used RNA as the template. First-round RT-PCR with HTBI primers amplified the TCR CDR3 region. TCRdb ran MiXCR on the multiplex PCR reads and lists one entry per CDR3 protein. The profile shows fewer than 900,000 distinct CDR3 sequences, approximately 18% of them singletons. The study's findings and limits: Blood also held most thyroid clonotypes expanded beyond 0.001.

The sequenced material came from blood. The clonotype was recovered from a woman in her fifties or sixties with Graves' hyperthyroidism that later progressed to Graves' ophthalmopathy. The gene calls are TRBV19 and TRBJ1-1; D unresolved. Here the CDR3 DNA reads TGTGCCAGTAGTCCCCCCGTGGGGAACACTGAAGCTTTCTTT. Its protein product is CASSPPVGNTEAFF.